The subject of this entry is one T cell receptor beta chain. Its antigen is not identified. Repertoires were generated with immunoSEQ multiplex PCR, while TCRdb's copy carries only in-frame clones and drops some. The sample records 70,000 to 90,000 clones, about 84% being singletons. This sample is drawn from a study of OX40 agonist ivuxolimab in advanced cancers. Study outcomes and limitations: A proportion of nonresponders additionally exhibited low normalized T-cell clonal expansion. CD4+ and CD8+ blood T cells expanded clonally by week 6 at 0.1 to 3.0 mg/kg.

Specimen: CD4+ or CD8+ T cells sorted from blood, collected in a trial of the OX40 agonist ivuxolimab. This clonotype was sampled from an adult with an advanced solid tumor such as melanoma, head and neck, liver or kidney cancer.

The CDR3 spells CASSTRDRGRIQPQHF. The DNA for the CDR3 is TGTGCCAGTAGTACCCGGGACAGGGGGCGCATTCAGCCCCAGCATTTT. The gene calls are TRBV19 and TRBJ1-5; 12 bases agree with TRBD1. V lost 4 bases, J lost 6 bases, and 7 bases stayed unmatched. Germline V gene sequence: CDR1 LNHDA, CDR2 SQIVND (reference sequence). The CDR3 extends over 16 amino acids.